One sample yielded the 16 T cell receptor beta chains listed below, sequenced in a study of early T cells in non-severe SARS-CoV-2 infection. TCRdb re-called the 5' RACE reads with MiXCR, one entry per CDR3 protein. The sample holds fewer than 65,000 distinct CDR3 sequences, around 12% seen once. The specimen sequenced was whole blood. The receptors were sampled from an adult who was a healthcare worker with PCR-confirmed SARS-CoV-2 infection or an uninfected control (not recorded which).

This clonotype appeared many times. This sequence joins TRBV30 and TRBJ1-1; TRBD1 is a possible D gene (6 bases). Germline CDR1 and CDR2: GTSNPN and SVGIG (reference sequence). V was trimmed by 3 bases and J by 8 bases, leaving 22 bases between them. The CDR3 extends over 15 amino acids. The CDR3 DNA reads TGTGCCTGGAGGCCCGGGAGACAGGCATCGAGGGAAGCTTTCTTT. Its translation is CAWRPGRQASREAFF.

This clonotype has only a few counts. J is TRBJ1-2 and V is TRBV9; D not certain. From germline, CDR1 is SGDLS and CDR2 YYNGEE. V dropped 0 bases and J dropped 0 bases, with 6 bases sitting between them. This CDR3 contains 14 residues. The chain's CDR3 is CASSVDLSNYGYTF. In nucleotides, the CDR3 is TGTGCCAGCAGCGTAGACCTATCTAACTATGGCTACACCTTC.

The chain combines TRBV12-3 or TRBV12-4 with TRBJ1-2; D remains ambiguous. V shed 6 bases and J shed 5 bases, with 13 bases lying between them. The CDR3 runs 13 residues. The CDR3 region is CASSLGLFYGYTF. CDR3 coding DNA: TGTGCCAGCAGCCTCGGACTATTTTATGGCTACACCTTC.

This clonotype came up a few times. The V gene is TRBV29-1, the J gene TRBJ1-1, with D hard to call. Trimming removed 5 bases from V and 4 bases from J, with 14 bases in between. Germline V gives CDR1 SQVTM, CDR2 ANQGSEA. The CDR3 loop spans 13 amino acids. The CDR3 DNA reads TGCAGCGTTTTGTTGGGATCGGTCACTGAAGCTTTCTTT. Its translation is CSVLLGSVTEAFF.

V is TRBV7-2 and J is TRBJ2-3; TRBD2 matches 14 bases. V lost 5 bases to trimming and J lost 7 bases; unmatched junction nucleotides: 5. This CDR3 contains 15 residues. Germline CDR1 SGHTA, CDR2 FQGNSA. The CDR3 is CASSVGTSGGNTQYF. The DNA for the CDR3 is TGTGCCAGCAGCGTCGGGACTAGCGGGGGAAATACGCAGTATTTT.

Here the CDR3 reads CASITGTGFLGELFF. Here the CDR3 DNA reads TGTGCCAGCATCACAGGGACAGGGTTTTTAGGGGAGCTGTTTTTT. The chain combines TRBV21-1 with TRBJ2-2; the table assigns TRBD1, which was not confirmed against the DNA. TRBV21-1 is recorded as a pseudogene. There are 15 residues in the CDR3.

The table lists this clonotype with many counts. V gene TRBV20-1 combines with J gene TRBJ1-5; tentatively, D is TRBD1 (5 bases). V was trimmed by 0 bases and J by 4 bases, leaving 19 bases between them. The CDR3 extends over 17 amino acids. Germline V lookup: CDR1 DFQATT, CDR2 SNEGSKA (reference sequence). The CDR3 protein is CSARDSQAAGLNQPQHF. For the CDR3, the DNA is TGCAGTGCTAGAGATTCGCAGGCCGCGGGGCTTAATCAGCCCCAGCATTTT.

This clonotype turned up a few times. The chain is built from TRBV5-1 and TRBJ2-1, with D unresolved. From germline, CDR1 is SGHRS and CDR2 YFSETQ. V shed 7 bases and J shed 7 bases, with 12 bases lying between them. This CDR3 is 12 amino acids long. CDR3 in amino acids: CASGHLGNEQFF. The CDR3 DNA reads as TGCGCCAGCGGCCACTTGGGGAATGAGCAGTTCTTC.

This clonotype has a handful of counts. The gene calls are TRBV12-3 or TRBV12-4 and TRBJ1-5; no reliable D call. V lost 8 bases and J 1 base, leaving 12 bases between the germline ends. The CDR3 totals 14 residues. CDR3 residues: CASRRAGSNQPQHF. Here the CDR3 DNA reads TGTGCCAGCCGGCGGGCGGGAAGCAATCAGCCCCAGCATTTT.

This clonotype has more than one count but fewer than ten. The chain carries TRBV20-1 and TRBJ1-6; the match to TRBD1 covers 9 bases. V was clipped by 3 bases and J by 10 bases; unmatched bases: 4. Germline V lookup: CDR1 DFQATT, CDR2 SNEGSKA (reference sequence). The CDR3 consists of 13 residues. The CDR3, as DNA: TGCAGTGCTAGGGACAGGGGAGGGTCACCCCTCCACTTT. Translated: CSARDRGGSPLHF.

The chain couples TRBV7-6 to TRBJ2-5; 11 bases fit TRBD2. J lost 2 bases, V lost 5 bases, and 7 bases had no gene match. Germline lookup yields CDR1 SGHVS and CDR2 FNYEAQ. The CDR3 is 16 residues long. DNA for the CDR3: TGTGCCAGCAGCCCCCACGGGACTAGCGGACAAGAGACCCAGTACTTC. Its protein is CASSPHGTSGQETQYF.

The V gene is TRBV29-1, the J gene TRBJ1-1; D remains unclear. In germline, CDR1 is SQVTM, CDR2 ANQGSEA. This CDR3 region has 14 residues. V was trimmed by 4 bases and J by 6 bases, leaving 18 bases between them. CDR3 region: CSVGDRVLPPEAFF. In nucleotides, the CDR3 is TGCAGCGTTGGCGATCGCGTCCTCCCCCCTGAAGCTTTCTTT.

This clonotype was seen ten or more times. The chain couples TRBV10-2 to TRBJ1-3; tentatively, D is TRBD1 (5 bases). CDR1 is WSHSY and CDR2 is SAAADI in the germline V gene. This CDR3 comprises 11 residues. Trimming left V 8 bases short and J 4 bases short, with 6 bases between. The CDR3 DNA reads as TGCGCCAGCGGGACGGGAAACACCATATATTTT. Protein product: CASGTGNTIYF.

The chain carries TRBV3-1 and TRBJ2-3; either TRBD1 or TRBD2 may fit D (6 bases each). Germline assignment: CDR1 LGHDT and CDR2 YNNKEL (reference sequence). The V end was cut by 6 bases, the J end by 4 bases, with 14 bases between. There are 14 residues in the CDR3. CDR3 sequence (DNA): TGTGCCAGCAGTCAAATCGGGGGCCCAGATACGCAGTATTTT. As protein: CASSQIGGPDTQYF.

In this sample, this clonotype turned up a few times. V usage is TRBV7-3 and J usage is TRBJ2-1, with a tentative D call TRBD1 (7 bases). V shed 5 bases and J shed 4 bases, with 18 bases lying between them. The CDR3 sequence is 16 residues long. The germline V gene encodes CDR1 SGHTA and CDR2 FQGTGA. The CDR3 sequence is CASSPGTVQGYNEQFF. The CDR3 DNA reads TGTGCCAGCAGCCCCGGGACTGTACAGGGGTACAATGAGCAGTTCTTC. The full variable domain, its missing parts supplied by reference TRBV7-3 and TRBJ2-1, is GAGVSQTPSNKVTEKGKYVELRCDPISGHTALYWYRQSLGQGPEFLIYFQGTGAADDSGLPNDRFFAVRPEGSVSTLKIQRTERGDSAVYLCASSPGTVQGYNEQFFGPGTRLTVL.

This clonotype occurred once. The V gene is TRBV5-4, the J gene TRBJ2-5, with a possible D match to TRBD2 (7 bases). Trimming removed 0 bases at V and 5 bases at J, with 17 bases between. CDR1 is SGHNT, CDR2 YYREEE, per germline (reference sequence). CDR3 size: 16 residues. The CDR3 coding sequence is TGTGCCAGCAGCTTGGACGGTATGGCGGGGGCGGAGACCCAGTACTTC. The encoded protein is CASSLDGMAGAETQYF.